These 4 T cell receptor beta chains were sequenced from one sample in a study of vaccination and CD4 T cells after COVID-19. The Oncomine TCR Beta short-read assay was applied to DNA of cultured CD4+ T cells. TCRdb reprocessed the PCR reads with MiXCR, giving one entry per CDR3 protein. The sample lists about 18,000 distinct CDR3 sequences, 53% occurring once. No antigen has been identified for these receptors. Treatment: approximately nine-day PBMC culture with coronavirus spike peptide pools or control peptides (ViraFEST assay). The sample consisted of CD4+ T cells from blood, cultured in vitro, taken before SARS-CoV-2 vaccination. Receptors originate from a human donor who had recovered from COVID-19.

The chain links TRBV6-1 to TRBJ1-3, with D uncertain. V lost 7 bases to trimming and J lost 0 bases, with 10 bases between them. Germline V gene data show CDR1 as MNHNS and CDR2 as SASEGT. This CDR3 has 14 residues. CDR3 nucleotides: TGTGCCAGCACCGTACAGCCCTCTGGAAACACCATATATTTT. Amino acids: CASTVQPSGNTIYF.

The chain recombines TRBV20-1 with TRBJ1-2; TRBD1 matches 8 bases. With V trimmed by 0 bases and J by 4 bases, 10 bases remained unmatched. Germline V gene lookup returns CDR1 DFQATT and CDR2 SNEGSKA (reference sequence). The CDR3 extends over 16 amino acids. CDR3 sequence: CSARDRRRGTGYGYTF. CDR3 DNA: TGCAGTGCTAGAGACCGAAGGAGGGGGACAGGCTATGGCTACACCTTC.

The CDR3 sequence: CASTGRSRGEDTQYF. Written as DNA, the CDR3 is TGTGCCAGCACCGGAAGGTCCAGGGGTGAAGATACGCAGTATTTT. The V gene is TRBV11-3, the J gene TRBJ2-3; a possible D gene is TRBD1 (6 bases). CDR1 is SGHNT, CDR2 YENEEA, per germline. CDR3 size: 15 residues. V was pared by 7 bases and J by 5 bases, with 19 bases between.

The chain has TRBV5-5 and TRBJ1-1; the D gene is possibly TRBD1 (5 bases). Germline V gives CDR1 SGHKS, CDR2 YYEKEE (reference sequence). Between the trimmed V and J ends, which lost 5 bases and 3 bases, there was a span of 20 bases. This CDR3 has 16 residues. CDR3: CASRPMSGGVYTEAFF. Written as DNA, the CDR3 is TGTGCCAGCAGACCGATGTCTGGGGGGGTATACACTGAAGCTTTCTTT.